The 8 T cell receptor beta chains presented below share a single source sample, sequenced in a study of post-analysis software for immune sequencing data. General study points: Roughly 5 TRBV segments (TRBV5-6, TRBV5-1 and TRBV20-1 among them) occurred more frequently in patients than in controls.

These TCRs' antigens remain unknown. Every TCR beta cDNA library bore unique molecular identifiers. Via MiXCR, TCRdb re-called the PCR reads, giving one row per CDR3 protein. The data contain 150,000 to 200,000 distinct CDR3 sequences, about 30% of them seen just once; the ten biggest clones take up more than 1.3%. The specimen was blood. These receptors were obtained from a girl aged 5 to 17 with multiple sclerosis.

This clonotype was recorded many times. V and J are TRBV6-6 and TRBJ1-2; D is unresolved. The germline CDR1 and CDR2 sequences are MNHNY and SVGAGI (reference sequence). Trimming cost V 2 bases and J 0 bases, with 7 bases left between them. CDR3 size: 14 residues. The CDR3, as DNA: TGTGCCAGCAGTTACAGGCAGTCTAACTATGGCTACACCTTC. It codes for CASSYRQSNYGYTF.

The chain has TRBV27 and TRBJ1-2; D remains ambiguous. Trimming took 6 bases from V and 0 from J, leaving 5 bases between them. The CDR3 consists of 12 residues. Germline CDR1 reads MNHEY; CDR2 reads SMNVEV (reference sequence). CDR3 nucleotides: TGTGCCAGCAGAGAGGCTAACTATGGCTACACCTTC. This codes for CASREANYGYTF.

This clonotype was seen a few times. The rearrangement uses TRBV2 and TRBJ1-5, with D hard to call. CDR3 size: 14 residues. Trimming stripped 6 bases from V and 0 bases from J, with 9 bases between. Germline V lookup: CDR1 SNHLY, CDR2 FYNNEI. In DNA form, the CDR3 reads TGTGCCAGCAGCCTACAGCTTAGCAATCAGCCCCAGCATTTT. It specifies CASSLQLSNQPQHF. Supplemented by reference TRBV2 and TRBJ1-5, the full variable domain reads EPEVTQTPSHQVTQMGQEVILRCVPISNHLYFYWYRQILGQKVEFLVSFYNNEISEKSEIFDDQFSVERPDGSNFTLKIRSTKLEDSAMYFCASSLQLSNQPQHFGDGTRLSIL.

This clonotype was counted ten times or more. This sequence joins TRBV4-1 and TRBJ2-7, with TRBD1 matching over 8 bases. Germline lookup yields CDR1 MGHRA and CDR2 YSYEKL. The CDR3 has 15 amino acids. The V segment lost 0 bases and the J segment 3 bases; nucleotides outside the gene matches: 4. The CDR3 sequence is CASSQDRTGYYEQYF. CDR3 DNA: TGCGCCAGCAGCCAAGATAGGACAGGGTACTACGAGCAGTACTTC.

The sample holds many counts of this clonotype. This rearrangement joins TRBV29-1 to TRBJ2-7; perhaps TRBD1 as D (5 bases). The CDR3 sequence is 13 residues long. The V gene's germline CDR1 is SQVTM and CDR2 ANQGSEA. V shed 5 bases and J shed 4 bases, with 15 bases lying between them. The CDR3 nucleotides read TGCAGCGTTAAATTAGGGGTAGGGTACGAGCAGTACTTC. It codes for CSVKLGVGYEQYF.

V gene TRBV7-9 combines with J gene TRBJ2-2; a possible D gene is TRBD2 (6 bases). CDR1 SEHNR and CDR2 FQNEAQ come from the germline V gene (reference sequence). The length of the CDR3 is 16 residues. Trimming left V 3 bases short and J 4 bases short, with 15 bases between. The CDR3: CASSFPPGLLTGELFF. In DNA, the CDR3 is TGTGCCAGCAGCTTCCCTCCGGGACTTCTCACCGGGGAGCTGTTTTTT. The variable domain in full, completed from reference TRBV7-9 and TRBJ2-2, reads DTGVSQNPRHKITKRGQNVTFRCDPISEHNRLYWYRQTLGQGPEFLTYFQNEAQLEKSRLLSDRFSAERPKGSFSTLEIQRTEQGDSAMYLCASSFPPGLLTGELFFGEGSRLTVL.

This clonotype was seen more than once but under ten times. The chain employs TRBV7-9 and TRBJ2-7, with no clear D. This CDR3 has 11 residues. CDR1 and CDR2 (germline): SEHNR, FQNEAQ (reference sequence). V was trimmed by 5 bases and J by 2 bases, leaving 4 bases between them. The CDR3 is CASSPAYEQYF. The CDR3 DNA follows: TGTGCCAGCAGCCCTGCCTACGAGCAGTACTTC.

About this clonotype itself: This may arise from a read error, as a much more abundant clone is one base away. The chain's CDR3 is CASGQEHFPLHEQYF. The CDR3 nucleotides read TGTGCCTCCGGACAGGAGCACTTTCCACTCCACGAGCAGTACTTC. The chain recombines TRBV10-3 with TRBJ2-7, with TRBD1 identical over 7 bases. The CDR3 contains 15 residues. Per germline, CDR1 ENHRY and CDR2 SYGVKD. The ends lost 11 bases at V and 5 bases at J; junction bases unmatched: 18.